This T cell receptor beta chain was sequenced in a study of early T cells in non-severe SARS-CoV-2 infection. TCRdb independently ran MiXCR on the 5' RACE reads; one entry per CDR3 protein. The data hold over 45,000 distinct CDR3 sequences, with 5.5% to 6.5% observed a single time. CDR3 length: 14 amino acids. The ends were cut back, 0 bases at V and 1 base at J, with 9 bases in the middle. Germline V gene lookup returns CDR1 DFQATT and CDR2 SNEGSKA (reference sequence). This clonotype was seen a few times. Sequenced input: whole blood. The TCR comes from an adult who was a healthcare worker with PCR-confirmed SARS-CoV-2 infection or an uninfected control (not recorded which). The chain combines TRBV20-1 with TRBJ1-2; no definite D call. CDR3 sequence: CSARDYVFNYGYTF. The CDR3 DNA reads as TGCAGTGCTAGAGATTACGTTTTTAACTATGGCTACACCTTC.